The rows below give T cell receptor beta chains drawn from one sample of a study of T cells after yellow fever vaccination. Each CDR3 protein is one row after TCRdb ran MiXCR on the 5' RACE reads. The data show fewer than 650,000 distinct CDR3 sequences, roughly a fifth seen once. The source was PBMCs, collected about 20 days after the first yellow fever vaccination. The receptors were gathered from a young man who received the YFV17D yellow fever vaccine. The conserved cysteine and the conserved F or W are not part of the CDR3 here. Each record gives: J gene, D gene, V gene, CDR3 protein. The D gene is left open where the match is weak.

TRBJ1-1,NA,TRBV7-2,ASSSAFRTEAF
TRBJ2-4,NA,TRBV7-8,ASSPRRLAKNIQY
TRBJ2-7,NA,TRBV6-8,APKSPRGWKEQY
TRBJ2-5,TRBD1,TRBV12-3/TRBV12-4,ASSPTRGETQY
TRBJ2-1,NA,TRBV7-2,ASSLGPRANNEQF
TRBJ2-7,NA,TRBV9,ASSADRRSYEQY
TRBJ1-2,NA,TRBV3-1,ASSQDGPEFNYGYT
TRBJ2-1,NA,TRBV5-1,ASSLDRRGVAIGQF
TRBJ2-1,NA,TRBV28,ASTPLGRGSGNEQF
TRBJ1-1,NA,TRBV11-1,ASSLVGAGPTPLGDTEAF
TRBJ2-4,TRBD2,TRBV20-1,SAPLAGGFGIQY
TRBJ1-1,NA,TRBV7-2,ASSRGKSTEAF
TRBJ1-5,NA,TRBV7-2,ASSLIYSNQPQH
TRBJ2-3,TRBD1,TRBV12-3/TRBV12-4,ASSLTGAITDTQY
TRBJ2-1,NA,TRBV29-1,SLAGAGANEQF
TRBJ2-5,NA,TRBV7-9,ASKGVETQY
TRBJ2-7,NA,TRBV18,ASSRPSTEQY
TRBJ1-2,NA,TRBV18,ASSPPGANYGYT
TRBJ1-2,NA,TRBV6-1,ASSLVVGSFGYGYT
TRBJ1-5,NA,TRBV7-9,ASSNTAGVGPQH
TRBJ1-2,NA,TRBV24-1,ATSDGFGGYT
TRBJ1-1,NA,TRBV28,ASSWRAVNTEAF
TRBJ2-6,NA,TRBV7-9,ASSHNSGTNVLT
TRBJ1-2,TRBD1,TRBV7-2,ASRTPGQGPGYT
TRBJ1-2,NA,TRBV19,ASSIGWTEDGYT
TRBJ2-2,NA,TRBV4-2,ASSQRHTGELF
TRBJ1-2,NA,TRBV7-2,ASSVDGNYGYT
TRBJ2-1,NA,TRBV5-4,ASSIGNQGEQF
TRBJ2-7,NA,TRBV7-3,ASSLMGIRSGSYEQY
TRBJ2-5,TRBD2,TRBV7-3,ASSLAGGNPETQY
TRBJ1-1,NA,TRBV20-1,SANGGMNTEAF
TRBJ2-7,NA,TRBV6-5,ASSYQAESYEQY
TRBJ1-2,NA,TRBV28,ASLGGIRGYGYT
TRBJ2-7,NA,TRBV7-3,ASSLRGAGASEQY
TRBJ2-4,NA,TRBV4-2,ASSQDRTLAKNIQY
TRBJ2-5,NA,TRBV11-2,ASSLKGVWVAGGGETQY
TRBJ1-5,NA,TRBV12-3/TRBV12-4,ASSLDRSNQPQH
TRBJ2-3,TRBD1,TRBV7-3,ASSNGQGASDTQY
TRBJ2-4,TRBD2,TRBV20-1,SVPSGTKNIQY
TRBJ2-6,NA,TRBV29-1,SVDVGSGANVLT
TRBJ2-3,NA,TRBV4-3,ASSRGRVHTDTQY
TRBJ2-1,TRBD2,TRBV11-2,ASSWGIAGPSYNEQF
TRBJ1-2,NA,TRBV6-1,ASSEDPRLYGYT
TRBJ1-4,TRBD1,TRBV5-1,ASSLGQGPNEKLF
TRBJ2-5,TRBD2,TRBV20-1,SASGTSGVQETQY
TRBJ1-2,TRBD1,TRBV10-3,AISESTGPGGYT